This paragraph reports one T cell receptor beta chain. Its antigen is currently unknown. The data derive from a study of early T cells in non-severe SARS-CoV-2 infection. Looking at the study overall: The authors sequenced bulk RNA from unsorted whole blood, leaving chains unpaired. General observations from the study: VDJdb matching, biased toward anti-spike CD8 responses, missed private and CD4 specificities.

The CDR3 has 16 amino acids. Deletions cut 2 bases from V and 0 bases from J, with 13 bases between. Germline CDR1 and CDR2: SGHRS and YFSETQ. cDNA molecules, individually, were tagged with unique molecular identifiers. TCRdb itself ran the 5' RACE reads through MiXCR, one entry per CDR3 protein. This repertoire shows 32,000 or so distinct CDR3 sequences, 9% found once; its top ten account for over 10%. The chain carries TRBV5-1 and TRBJ2-3; no definite D call. The TCR was taken from an adult who was a healthcare worker with PCR-confirmed SARS-CoV-2 infection or an uninfected control (not recorded which). Sequencing was done on a sample of whole blood. CDR3 loop: CASSFPLEESTDTQYF. CDR3 coding DNA: TGCGCCAGCAGCTTCCCCCTTGAGGAAAGCACAGATACGCAGTATTTT. Full variable domain (missing parts from reference TRBV5-1 and TRBJ2-3): KAGVTQTPRYLIKTRGQQVTLSCSPISGHRSVSWYQQTPGQGLQFLFEYFSETQRNKGNFPGRFSGRQFSNSRSEMNVSTLELGDSALYLCASSFPLEESTDTQYFGPGTRLTVL.